This TCR beta chain was recovered during a study of cytomegalovirus exposure and HLA in healthy donors (dated by TCRdb to about 2017). With regard to the full study: An earlier analysis of 587 of the donors reported approximately 300 Gb of sequence data and some 120 million unique TCR beta sequences from some 180 million T cells. HLA typing included class I and class II loci at four-digit resolution. Using immunosequencing, the study profiled T cell repertoires from 640 or so subjects and related those repertoires to cytomegalovirus serostatus. An earlier analysis of about 600 of the donors used high-throughput TCR beta sequencing to judge whether each TCR beta V gene segment behaved as functional or pseudogenic. The genetic ancestry cluster associated with self-reported Caucasian donors included 81% of the approximately 400 genotyped donors. Every repertoire in the discovery cohort had been generated on one and the same sequencing platform. In a later genetic analysis, genome-wide SNP genotypes for about 60% of the 666 donors were used, and that subset was treated as a discovery cohort. The study aimed to test whether cataloging public T cell receptors could reveal signatures of past pathogen exposure. To predict cytomegalovirus infection status, the study combined high-throughput TCR immunosequencing, statistical association of individual TCRs with disease status, and machine learning. On average, around 240,000 unique TCR beta nucleotide sequences were sequenced per donor among 300 to 500 genotyped donors of the cohort, with around 19% of those sequences being non-productive. Donor age, sex, ethnicity and CMV serostatus were compiled alongside the repertoire data. Four to six DR-DQ haplotypes were handled as single units for association and clustering because linkage in the cohort was strong. A separate validation cohort of some 130 different subjects was used in addition to the 666-subject first cohort. Typing coverage differed by locus: A, B, C, DRB1 and DQB1 were typed in about 620-640 donors, DQA1 in approximately 520, DPA1 in 600 to 610, and DPB1 in 450 to 490. An early release covering over 500 HLA-typed donors comprised approximately 290 gigabases of sequencing data and 65 million to 100 million unique TCR sequences. A later analysis re-examined previously published TCR beta repertoires from just over 650 donors and added high-resolution HLA genotyping to investigate patterns of TCR occurrence. Rather than drawing on any new phenotypic data, the later analysis identified candidate immune exposures from TCR beta sequences and the way those sequences occurred across donors.

General study outcomes and caveats: The authors suggested that the approach could potentially be generalized to other disease states and immunological phenotypes. Immune exposure information for the cohort was limited to CMV serostatus. In an earlier analysis of approximately 590 of the donors, most TCR beta V segments were observed in productive rearrangements about 87% or about 30% of the time, broadly matching IMGT annotations. In both the original and validation cohorts, the classifier was reported to diagnose cytomegalovirus status with high specificity and sensitivity. The study gave a list of 150 to 200 TCR beta chains associated with cytomegalovirus. The sequencing pipeline was judged likely to have produced a cluster of highly shared sequence variants as a technical artifact. When HLA alleles, especially DR and DQ, strongly co-occurred, TCR associations were difficult to assign to individual alleles. Across donors, most TCR sequences were observed very rarely, whereas some public TCRs were present in many individuals. HLA typing was unavailable for some donors at each locus, so association tests used only the typed subset. In a later analysis, HLA-associated TCR beta chains were found to be more clonally expanded and to have lower generation probabilities than equally common non-associated chains. In a later genetic analysis, a missense DCLRE1C variant was associated with V-gene and J-gene trimming of TCR beta chains, and the association was replicated in an independent cohort. Sequencing depth was assumed to be roughly uniform across donors in the presence/absence analyses, though that assumption may not hold. A further reported finding was that TCR beta sequences accurately predicted the HLA-A and HLA-B alleles for most subjects in the first cohort. According to a later genetic analysis, donors in an Asian-associated ancestry cluster had fewer N-insertions in productive TCRs than the roughly 700-donor mean. Because counts were too low, seventeen rarely observed V segments, including chromosome 9 orphons, were excluded from the earlier analysis of some 540 of the donors. Some IMGT-functional V segments, including TRBV6-2 and TRBV6-3, could not be told apart with the 87-base-pair reads, so those segments were excluded. A few of the identified cytomegalovirus-associated TCR beta chains were confirmed in vitro to be specific for cytomegalovirus antigens. Most CMV-associated TCR beta chains appeared to be HLA-restricted in a later analysis, and the HLA associations seemed to be driven largely by CMV exposure. Specific HLA alleles were associated with around 18,000 TCR beta sequences at a false discovery rate of 0.05 in a later analysis. Linkage disequilibrium might explain the correlated functional status among segregating V segments, but an unknown experimental factor could not be excluded. Only TCR beta chains were sequenced in this cohort, and the absence of alpha or paired-chain data limited detectable features. According to a later analysis, parvovirus B19, influenza, CMV and Epstein-Barr virus appeared linked to several top co-occurrence clusters. According to a later analysis, TCR association rates differed among HLA loci, with DRB1 alleles showing the most associated TCRs and HLA-C alleles showing the fewest.

Comment on this clone: The antigen it recognizes is unknown. No base qualities exist here, and no much larger clone lies one base off it.

The library was obtained by the immunoSEQ multiplex PCR assay. For the multiplex PCR, a mixture combining 60 forward primers for TCR Vbeta segments and 13 reverse primers for TCR Jbeta segments was used. The CDR3 region of rearranged TCR beta genes was amplified from genomic DNA by a multiplex PCR assay. On the Illumina HiSeq System, the amplified TCR beta libraries were sequenced as 87-base-pair reads. In the paper's pipeline: In a later analysis, some 80 million unique TCR beta chains were counted across the 500 to 700 repertoires, and roughly 11 million of these chains were shared by at least two donors. Raw reads were error-corrected and collapsed into unique sequences by a nearest-neighbor algorithm in which closely related sequences were merged to remove PCR and sequencing errors. To assign V, D and J gene segments, CDR3 sequences were aligned to IMGT reference sequences. Each retained sequence needed at least a six-nucleotide match to both a V gene segment and a J gene segment. Rearrangements were called productive when the CDR3 lacked stop codons and stayed in frame with V and J; all others were non-productive. CDR3 was defined by IMGT convention, running from the second conserved V-encoded cysteine to the conserved J-encoded phenylalanine. The earlier analysis of about 530 of the donors excluded any sequence lacking an unambiguous match to a single V gene segment. An earlier analysis of a few hundred of the donors classified V segments as functional when productive rearrangements were above 56.7% and as segregating when the standard deviation between donors was above 5%. A statistical classification framework was developed to diagnose cytomegalovirus status using the catalog of TCR beta chain sequences. V and J gene assignment, in a later analysis, came from comparing TCR nucleotide sequences with IMGT/GENE-DB human TR gene sequences. A later analysis assigned CDR3 sequences and most-parsimonious VDJ recombination scenarios with the TCRdist pipeline. A later analysis defined each TCR beta chain by its CDR3 amino acid sequence plus V-gene family, and excluded reads lacking a unique V-gene family. A later analysis removed 550 to 650 highly shared, low-generation-probability nucleotide sequences to deal with suspected cross-contamination and a sequencing artifact. A later analysis calculated a clonal expansion index for each public chain from normalized within-repertoire ranks of inferred template counts. Generation probabilities in a later analysis came from a VDJ recombination model fitted to out-of-frame rearrangements, and those results were checked against IGoR. In a later analysis, hypergeometric tests were used to score TCR-TCR, TCR-HLA and TCR-CMV co-occurrence, with a repertoire-size bias correction applied to TCR pairs. False discovery rates were estimated in a later analysis by permuting HLA or CMV assignments 20 times. In a later analysis, co-occurring TCRs were grouped with DBSCAN, and TCRdist sequence similarity was added when clustering was performed within HLA-allele-positive subsets. Repertoires with fewer than 30,000 or more than 120,000 public chains, plus five repertoires with anomalous nucleotide sharing, were excluded from co-occurrence clustering. TCRdb mirrors the immuneACCESS table, restricted to in-frame sequences. Some clones are absent from its copies; in checked studies, under half trace to an unresolved V gene, and the reason for the others is unknown. The V and J calls and the clone size are those of that table, but D and trimming were determined from the DNA. The sample has 150,000 to 200,000 clones on record, over 60% of them singletons. The ten biggest clones cover approximately 0.99% of the sample.

The cohort was made up of several hundred healthy bone marrow donors. Cohort members were all nominally healthy when sampled, although unrecorded immune exposures were likely present. The donor was CMV seronegative and belonged to the group of over 300 seronegative cohort members. A peripheral blood sample was provided by each donor, and peripheral blood mononuclear cells were used for TCR beta sequencing. The Qiagen DNeasy Blood Extraction Kit was used to extract genomic DNA from the blood cell samples. The germline V gene encodes CDR1 LNHDA and CDR2 SQIVND (reference sequence). The CDR3 spans 14 residues, from the cysteine through the phenylalanine. The only DNA kept is the CDR3, 42 bases in frame from the first base. V is reduced by 8 bases and J by 0 bases, leaving a spacing of 13 bases between them.

The sequence derives from a woman in her thirties or forties in good health and CMV-seronegative. Recombination linked TRBV19 to TRBJ1-1; too little of a D gene remains to name it. The specimen was PBMCs. The encoded CDR3 is CASAPAVMNTEAFF. The base sequence is TGTGCCAGTGCCCCCGCGGTTATGAACACTGAAGCTTTCTTT.